This T cell receptor beta chain was recovered during a study of T cell repertoires in cytomegalovirus infection. About the research overall: Epitope selection comprised recently identified HLA-C-restricted CMV epitopes and well-studied HLA-B-restricted CMV epitopes. Public TCR beta signatures marked donors with CMV infection and the matching HLA. Study-wide results and caveats: Within the response measured ex vivo, HLA-C-restricted CMV-specific TCR beta clonotypes were dominant. Summed frequency of shared TCR beta families picked out CMV carriers who also had the relevant HLA.

In TCRdb, the reads were re-called with MiXCR into one record per CDR3 protein. The data show approximately 600,000 distinct CDR3 sequences, almost 40% seen once. This clonotype was counted between two and nine times. As yet, its antigen is unknown. Germline CDR1 SGHTA, CDR2 FQGNSA. Trimming removed 5 bases from V and 6 bases from J, with 11 bases in between. This CDR3 comprises 13 residues. The TCR was taken from a human donor in good health (CMV status not recorded). Some clones in this sample may be carry-over from other donors' samples. The chain couples TRBV7-2 to TRBJ2-1; unclear D gene. The sample here was cultured PBMCs, taken from culture after CMV antigen stimulation. CDR3 DNA: TGTGCCAGCAGCCGCCAAACTGGCAATGAGCAGTTCTTC. This codes for CASSRQTGNEQFF.